Shown below are 7 T cell receptor beta chains from a single sample sequenced in a study of cytomegalovirus exposure and HLA in healthy donors. This PCR relied on a set of 60 Vbeta primers and 13 Jbeta primers. Sequenced by immunoSEQ multiplex PCR; TCRdb stores in-frame clones only, minus some. Of around 150,000 clones detected, approximately 73% appear once; the ten largest clones hold under 11%. What was sequenced was PBMCs. The source of these receptors is a man under 40 in good health and CMV-seropositive.

This chain links TRBV2 with TRBJ2-5; 11 bases align to TRBD2. The CDR3 is made up of 16 amino acids. J gave up 4 bases and V 6 bases, and 10 bases lay outside the gene matches. The germline V gene encodes CDR1 SNHLY and CDR2 FYNNEI. In nucleotides, the CDR3 is TGTGCCAGCAGATCCATTAGCGGGAGGGCCGGAGAGACCCAGTACTTC. It translates to CASRSISGRAGETQYF.

The CDR3 DNA is TGCGCCAGCACCCCAGGGCAGGGGTGGTCCGGGGAGCTGTTTTTT. Its translation: CASTPGQGWSGELFF. The rearrangement uses TRBV4-1 and TRBJ2-2, with TRBD1 as a possible D gene (6 bases). Germline CDR1 MGHRA, CDR2 YSYEKL. V was trimmed by 7 bases and J by 6 bases, leaving 18 bases between them. The CDR3 has 15 residues.

The rearrangement joins TRBV6-1 to TRBJ1-5; TRBD1 matches at 7 bases. Germline lookup yields CDR1 MNHNS and CDR2 SASEGT. V gave up 7 bases and J gave up 2 bases; unmatched junction bases: 8. This CDR3 comprises 15 residues. The DNA of the CDR3 is TGTGCCAGCACCCCTGGACAGGATGGCAATCAGCCCCAGCATTTT. Its translation is CASTPGQDGNQPQHF.

This chain joins TRBV19 and TRBJ2-2, with a weak D call TRBD1 (6 bases). The CDR3 runs to 14 residues. CDR1 and CDR2 from the germline V gene are LNHDA and SQIVND (reference sequence). The V end was cut by 5 bases, the J end by 9 bases, with 16 bases between. CDR3 DNA sequence: TGTGCCAGTAGTGGACAGCAGGTTTCTTGGGAGCTGTTTTTT. Amino acids: CASSGQQVSWELFF.

V and J are TRBV29-1 and TRBJ1-1; 8 bases fit TRBD1. This CDR3 has 16 residues. Germline values: CDR1 SQVTM, CDR2 ANQGSEA. After removal of 3 bases from V and 6 bases from J, the junction contained 15 bases not matched to a gene. The DNA of the CDR3 is TGCAGCGTTGATAGGCCAGGGGGCGCCGGGCGAGCTGAAGCTTTCTTT. Translation gives CSVDRPGGAGRAEAFF.

The gene calls are TRBV6-1 and TRBJ2-2; 12 nucleotides line up with TRBD1. Trimming took 2 bases from V and 4 from J; bases not matched to a gene: 5. CDR3 length equals 17 residues. Germline loops: CDR1 MNHNS, CDR2 SASEGT. In DNA, the CDR3 is TGTGCCAGCAGTGAACAATTGGGACAGGGGGCCACCGGGGAGCTGTTTTTT. Translated: CASSEQLGQGATGELFF.

The chain recombines TRBV18 with TRBJ2-3; D is perhaps TRBD2 (5 bases). V was cut by 5 bases and J by 5 bases, with 8 bases left in between. Germline CDR1 KGHSH, CDR2 LQKENI. The CDR3 is made up of 12 amino acids. CDR3 in DNA: TGTGCCAGCTCAGGAGAGGGAGATACGCAGTATTTT. Its protein product is CASSGEGDTQYF.